This TCR beta chain was identified during a study of Ad26.COV2.S vaccination and SARS-CoV-2 variants. V was trimmed by 7 bases and J by 3 bases, leaving 16 bases between them. Germline V lookup: CDR1 LGHNT, CDR2 FRNRAP. CDR3 size: 15 residues. Clones were read by immunoSEQ multiplex PCR, and TCRdb kept only the in-frame ones, dropping some. The sample consists of about 330,000 clones, about 90% of them appearing once. Stated treatment: 15 to 20 received Ad26.COV2.S at low or high dose, single or two shots; 5 received placebo; per-sample allocation not given. Collection of the samples took place on day 63 after the first injection of vaccine or placebo. Boston supplied an adult donor aged 18-55 years.

Source: peripheral blood, taken in a trial of Ad26.COV2.S vaccine versus placebo. The chain combines TRBV12-5 with TRBJ1-5; D gene ambiguous. The TCR comes from a person between 18 and 65 years old who received the Ad26.COV2.S COVID-19 vaccine or a placebo. The CDR3 DNA sequence: TGTGCTAGTGATTGGACTCGAGGGAACAATCAGCCCCAGCATTTT. Amino acid sequence: CASDWTRGNNQPQHF.